This paragraph covers one T cell receptor beta chain sequence. No antigen is known for it. V was shortened by 2 bases and J by 3 bases, with 8 bases between the two germline ends. The CDR3 has 13 amino acids. Germline CDR1 reads MNHEY; CDR2 reads SMNVEV (reference sequence). With sequencing, the targeted depth ranged from 1 in 200,000 to 1 in 1 million T cells. Sequencing used immunoSEQ multiplex PCR; TCRdb keeps in-frame clones, though not all of them. This sample has approximately 47,000 clones, with about 69% found just once. The data belong to a study of cytotoxic CD8 clonotypes in ibrutinib-treated CLL. Study conclusions and caveats: The clonality rise at ibrutinib response reflected private clonotype expansion. Baseline values of clonality outstripped age-matched healthy donors and followed circulating CD8+ T-cell counts.

The chain links TRBV27 to TRBJ2-7; D call uncertain. The sample consisted of PBMCs, taken after 24 months of ibrutinib treatment. The TCR originated in a human donor with chronic lymphocytic leukemia. CDR3 in DNA: TGTGCCAGCAGTTTAAACGGTGGCTACGAGCAGTACTTC. This encodes CASSLNGGYEQYF.